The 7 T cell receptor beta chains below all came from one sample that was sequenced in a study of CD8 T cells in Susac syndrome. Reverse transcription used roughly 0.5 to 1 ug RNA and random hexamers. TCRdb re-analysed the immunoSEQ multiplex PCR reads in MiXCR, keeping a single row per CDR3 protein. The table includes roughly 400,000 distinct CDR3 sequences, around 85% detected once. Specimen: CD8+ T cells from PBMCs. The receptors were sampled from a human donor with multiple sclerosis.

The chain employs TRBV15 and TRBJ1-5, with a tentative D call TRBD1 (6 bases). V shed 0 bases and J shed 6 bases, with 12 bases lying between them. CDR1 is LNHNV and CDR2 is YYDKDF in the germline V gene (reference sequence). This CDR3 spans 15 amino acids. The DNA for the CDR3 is TGTGCCACCAGCAGAGATCAAGGGGGTCCTCAGCCCCAGCATTTT. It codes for CATSRDQGGPQPQHF.

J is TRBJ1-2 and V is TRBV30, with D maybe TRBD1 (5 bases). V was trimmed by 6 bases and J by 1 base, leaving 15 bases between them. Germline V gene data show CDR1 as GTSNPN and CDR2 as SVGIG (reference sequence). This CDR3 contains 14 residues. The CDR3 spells CACDPGGVNYGYTF. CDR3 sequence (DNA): TGTGCCTGCGACCCTGGGGGGGTTAACTATGGCTACACCTTC.

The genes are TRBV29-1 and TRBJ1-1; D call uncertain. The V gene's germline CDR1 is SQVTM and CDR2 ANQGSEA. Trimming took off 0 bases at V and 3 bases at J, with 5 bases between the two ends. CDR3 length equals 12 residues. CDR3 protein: CSVEDIYTEAFF. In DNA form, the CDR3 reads TGCAGCGTTGAAGATATATACACTGAAGCTTTCTTT. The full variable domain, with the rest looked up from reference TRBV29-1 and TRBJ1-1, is SAVISQKPSRDICQRGTSLTIQCQVDSQVTMMFWYRQQPGQSLTLIATANQGSEATYESGFVIDKFPISRPNLTFSTLTVSNMSPEDSSIYLCSVEDIYTEAFFGQGTRLTVV.

In DNA, the CDR3 is TGCGCCAGCGAGGCGGGAGGTGAGGGCGATGAGCAGTTCTTC. This codes for CASEAGGEGDEQFF. The gene calls are TRBV5-1 and TRBJ2-1; 8 positions match TRBD2. Trimming took 7 bases from V and 8 from J; bases not matched to a gene: 11. The CDR3 is made up of 14 amino acids. Germline V gene data show CDR1 as SGHRS and CDR2 as YFSETQ.

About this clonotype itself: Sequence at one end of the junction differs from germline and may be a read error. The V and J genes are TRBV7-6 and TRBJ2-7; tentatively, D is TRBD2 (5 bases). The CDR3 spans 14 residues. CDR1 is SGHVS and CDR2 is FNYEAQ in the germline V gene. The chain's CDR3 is CASTLDGEGHEQYF. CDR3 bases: TGTGCCAGCACCTTAGACGGGGAAGGGCACGAGCAGTACTTC.

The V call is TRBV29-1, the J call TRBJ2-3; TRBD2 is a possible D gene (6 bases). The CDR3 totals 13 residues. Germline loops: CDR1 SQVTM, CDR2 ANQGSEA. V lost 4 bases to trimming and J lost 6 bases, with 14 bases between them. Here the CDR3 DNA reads TGCAGCGTTGGGGGCGGGATCGGGGATACGCAGTATTTT. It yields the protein CSVGGGIGDTQYF.

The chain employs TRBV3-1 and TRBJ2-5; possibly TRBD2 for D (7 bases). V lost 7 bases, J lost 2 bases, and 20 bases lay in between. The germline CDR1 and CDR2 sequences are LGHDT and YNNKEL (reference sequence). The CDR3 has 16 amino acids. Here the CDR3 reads CASNLGGDKNQETQYF. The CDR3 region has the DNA TGTGCCAGCAACCTGGGGGGGGACAAAAATCAAGAGACCCAGTACTTC.